This is a list of T cell receptor beta chains from one sample in a study of blood T cell repertoires in COVID-19. Libraries were prepared by immunoSEQ multiplex PCR; TCRdb keeps only in-frame clonotypes and omits some of them. The sample records 50,000 to 60,000 clones, about nine tenths being singletons. The sequenced sample consisted of peripheral blood. These receptors were collected from a man between 40 and 49 years old with COVID-19, enrolled during active disease. CDR3s include the opening cysteine and the closing phenylalanine or tryptophan. Fields, in order: clone size, J gene, V gene, D gene, CDR3 protein, CDR3 DNA. D genes are given only for firm matches. A clone size is listed for some rows: how often the clone was seen (once, few, many), or a class if it is expanded.

clone size: -; J gene: TRBJ1-4; V gene: TRBV9; D gene: -; CDR3 protein: CASSVAEGANEKLFF; CDR3 DNA: TGTGCCAGCAGCGTAGCTGAAGGGGCTAATGAAAAACTGTTTTTT
clone size: -; J gene: TRBJ2-7; V gene: TRBV5-1; D gene: TRBD2; CDR3 protein: CASSPRTSSYEQYF; CDR3 DNA: TGCGCCAGCAGCCCCAGGACTAGCTCCTACGAGCAGTACTTC
clone size: -; J gene: TRBJ1-1; V gene: TRBV19; D gene: -; CDR3 protein: CASSISEAEAFF; CDR3 DNA: TGTGCCAGTAGTATTTCTGAGGCTGAAGCTTTCTTT
clone size: -; J gene: TRBJ1-3; V gene: TRBV19; D gene: -; CDR3 protein: CASSPGVRQMSSGNTIYF; CDR3 DNA: TGTGCCAGTAGTCCCGGCGTCCGACAGATGTCCTCTGGAAACACCATATATTTT
clone size: -; J gene: TRBJ2-7; V gene: TRBV14; D gene: -; CDR3 protein: CASSQYLQGTHEQYF; CDR3 DNA: TGTGCCAGCAGCCAATATCTACAGGGAACCCACGAGCAGTACTTC
clone size: -; J gene: TRBJ2-2; V gene: TRBV3-1/TRBV3-2; D gene: -; CDR3 protein: CASSQVALPNTGELFF; CDR3 DNA: TGTGCCAGCAGCCAAGTAGCGCTTCCGAACACCGGGGAGCTGTTTTTT
clone size: -; J gene: TRBJ2-3; V gene: TRBV5-1; D gene: TRBD2; CDR3 protein: CASSFQGSGRAGDTQYF; CDR3 DNA: TGCGCCAGCAGCTTCCAAGGGAGCGGGAGGGCCGGAGATACGCAGTATTTT
clone size: few; J gene: TRBJ2-7; V gene: TRBV7-2; D gene: TRBD2; CDR3 protein: CASSAILAGYSYEQYF; CDR3 DNA: TGTGCCAGCAGCGCTATACTAGCGGGGTACTCCTACGAGCAGTACTTC
clone size: once; J gene: TRBJ1-5; V gene: TRBV27; D gene: -; CDR3 protein: CASSSPRAGVYSNQPQHF; CDR3 DNA: TGTGCCAGCAGTTCTCCTCGGGCAGGGGTCTATAGCAATCAGCCCCAGCATTTT
clone size: -; J gene: TRBJ2-5; V gene: TRBV4-1; D gene: TRBD1; CDR3 protein: CASSPLRTGGAETQYF; CDR3 DNA: TGCGCCAGCAGCCCCCTCCGGACAGGGGGCGCGGAGACCCAGTACTTC
clone size: once; J gene: TRBJ2-3; V gene: TRBV4-1; D gene: TRBD2; CDR3 protein: CASSQAGTSGRTADTQYF; CDR3 DNA: TGCGCCAGCAGCCAAGCCGGGACTAGCGGGAGAACCGCAGATACGCAGTATTTT
clone size: once; J gene: TRBJ2-5; V gene: TRBV5-1; D gene: TRBD1; CDR3 protein: CASSLDGFQTGVETQYF; CDR3 DNA: TGCGCCAGCAGCTTAGACGGATTTCAGACAGGGGTAGAGACCCAGTACTTC
clone size: -; J gene: TRBJ2-2; V gene: TRBV28; D gene: -; CDR3 protein: CASSPRRRAPPRTNTGELFF; CDR3 DNA: TGTGCCAGCAGTCCCCGCAGGCGCGCCCCCCCCCGCACGAACACCGGGGAGCTGTTTTTT
clone size: -; J gene: TRBJ2-5; V gene: TRBV2; D gene: -; CDR3 protein: CASSDQPLAEETQYF; CDR3 DNA: TGTGCCAGCAGTGACCAACCGCTGGCGGAAGAGACCCAGTACTTC
clone size: -; J gene: TRBJ1-2; V gene: TRBV5-6; D gene: TRBD1; CDR3 protein: CASSMDRGGYGYTF; CDR3 DNA: TGTGCCAGCAGTATGGACAGGGGAGGCTATGGCTACACCTTC
clone size: medium-sized; J gene: TRBJ2-6; V gene: TRBV27; D gene: TRBD1; CDR3 protein: CASSPGQVNSGANVLTF; CDR3 DNA: TGTGCCAGCAGCCCGGGACAGGTGAACTCTGGGGCCAACGTCCTGACTTTC
clone size: -; J gene: TRBJ1-6; V gene: TRBV9; D gene: -; CDR3 protein: CASSAGQTNSPLHF; CDR3 DNA: TGTGCCAGCAGCGCAGGACAGACTAATTCACCCCTCCACTTT
clone size: -; J gene: TRBJ1-4; V gene: TRBV15; D gene: -; CDR3 protein: CATSEPGRGNEKLFF; CDR3 DNA: TGTGCCACCAGCGAGCCTGGCAGGGGAAATGAAAAACTGTTTTTT
clone size: -; J gene: TRBJ2-7; V gene: TRBV6-5; D gene: TRBD1; CDR3 protein: CASRSPGQGVYEQYF; CDR3 DNA: TGTGCCAGCAGAAGTCCCGGACAGGGAGTGTACGAGCAGTACTTC